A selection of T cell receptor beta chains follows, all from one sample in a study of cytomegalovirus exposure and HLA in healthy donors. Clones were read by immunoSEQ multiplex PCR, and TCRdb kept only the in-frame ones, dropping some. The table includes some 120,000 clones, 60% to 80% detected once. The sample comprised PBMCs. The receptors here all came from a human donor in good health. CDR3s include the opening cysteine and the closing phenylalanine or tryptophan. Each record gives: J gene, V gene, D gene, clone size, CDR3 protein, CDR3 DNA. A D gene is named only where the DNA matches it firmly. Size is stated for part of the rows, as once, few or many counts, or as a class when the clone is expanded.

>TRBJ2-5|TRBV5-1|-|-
CASSLARETQYF
TGCGCCAGCAGCTTGGCCAGGGAGACCCAGTACTTC
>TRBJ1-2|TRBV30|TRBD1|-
CAWSGEDRVAGYTF
TGTGCCTGGAGTGGTGAGGACAGGGTCGCTGGCTACACCTTC
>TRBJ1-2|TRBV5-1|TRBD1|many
CASSAGQGVYGYTF
TGCGCCAGCAGCGCAGGACAGGGGGTGTATGGCTACACCTTC
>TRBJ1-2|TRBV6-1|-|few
CASSERGIGGYTF
TGTGCCAGCAGTGAACGGGGAATTGGTGGCTACACCTTC
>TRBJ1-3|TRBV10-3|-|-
CAISAGQNGNTIYF
TGTGCCATCAGTGCCGGACAGAATGGAAACACCATATATTTT
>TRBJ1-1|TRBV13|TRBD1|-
CASSYRDRGMNTEAFF
TGTGCCAGCAGTTACCGGGACAGGGGAATGAACACTGAAGCTTTCTTT
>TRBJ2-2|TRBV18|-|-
CASSPLPASRVSGELFF
TGTGCCAGCTCACCACTTCCCGCTTCCAGGGTCTCCGGGGAGCTGTTTTTT
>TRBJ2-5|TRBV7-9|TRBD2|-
CASSLGGIWETQYF
TGTGCCAGCAGCTTGGGAGGGATATGGGAGACCCAGTACTTC
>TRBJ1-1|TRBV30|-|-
CAWSGGGFGIEMATEAFF
TGTGCCTGGAGTGGCGGTGGGTTCGGGATTGAGATGGCCACTGAAGCTTTCTTT
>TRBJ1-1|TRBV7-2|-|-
CASSAPRLLQRRAGLEAFF
TGTGCCAGCAGCGCACCTCGTCTTTTACAGAGACGGGCGGGTTTGGAAGCTTTCTTT
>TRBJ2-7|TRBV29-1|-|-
CSVAAGTAYEQYF
TGCAGCGTTGCGGCGGGCACCGCCTACGAGCAGTACTTC
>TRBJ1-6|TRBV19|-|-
CASSINGDNSPLHF
TGTGCCAGTAGTATAAACGGGGATAATTCACCCCTCCACTTT
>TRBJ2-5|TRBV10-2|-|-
CASSVGNSGYF
TGCGCCAGCAGTGTGGGAAACAGCGGGTACTTC
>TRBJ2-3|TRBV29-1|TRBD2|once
CSVEGLAGHSTDTQYF
TGCAGCGTTGAAGGGCTAGCGGGGCACTCCACAGATACGCAGTATTTT
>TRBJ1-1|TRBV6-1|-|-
CASSEALWLRGNTEAFF
TGTGCCAGCAGTGAAGCCCTCTGGCTACGGGGGAACACTGAAGCTTTCTTT
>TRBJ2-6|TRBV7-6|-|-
CASSAQQGRANVLTF
TGTGCCAGCAGCGCGCAGCAGGGGAGGGCCAACGTCCTGACTTTC
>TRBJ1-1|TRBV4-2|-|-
CASSQLGRGGLMNTEAFF
TGTGCCAGCAGCCAACTGGGCAGAGGAGGGTTAATGAACACTGAAGCTTTCTTT
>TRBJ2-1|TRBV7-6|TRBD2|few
CASSSRGSGLAGDEQFF
TGTGCCAGCAGCTCCCGGGGGTCGGGGCTAGCGGGAGATGAGCAGTTCTTC
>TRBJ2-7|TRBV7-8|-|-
CASSPEAGEQYF
TGTGCCAGCAGCCCCGAAGCAGGGGAGCAGTACTTC
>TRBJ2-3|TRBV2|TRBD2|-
CASRSGRLDTQYF
TGTGCCAGCCGTAGCGGGAGATTAGATACGCAGTATTTT
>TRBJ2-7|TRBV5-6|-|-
CASSPGGSYEQYF
TGTGCCAGCAGCCCCGGCGGTTCCTACGAGCAGTACTTC
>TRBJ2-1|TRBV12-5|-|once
CASGLEAGSHAEQFF
TGTGCTAGTGGTTTGGAGGCAGGATCCCATGCGGAGCAGTTCTTC
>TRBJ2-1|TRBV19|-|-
CASSNQGRFNEQFF
TGTGCCAGTAGTAACCAGGGAAGGTTCAATGAGCAGTTCTTC
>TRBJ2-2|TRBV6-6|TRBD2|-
CASSVGGGGTGELFF
TGTGCCAGCAGCGTCGGCGGGGGTGGTACCGGGGAGCTGTTTTTT
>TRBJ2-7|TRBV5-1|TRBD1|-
CASSPGTGYSYEQYF
TGCGCCAGCAGCCCGGGGACAGGGTACTCCTACGAGCAGTACTTC
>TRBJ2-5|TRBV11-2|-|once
CASSLSLARQETQYF
TGTGCCAGCAGCTTATCGTTGGCCAGGCAAGAGACCCAGTACTTC
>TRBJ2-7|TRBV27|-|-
CASSFSGEQYF
TGTGCCAGCAGTTTCTCAGGGGAGCAGTACTTC
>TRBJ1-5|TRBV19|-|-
CASSISDKLVNQPQHF
TGTGCCAGTAGTATCTCCGACAAGTTAGTCAATCAGCCCCAGCATTTT
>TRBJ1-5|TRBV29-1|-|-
CSVEPTGRNQPQHF
TGCAGCGTTGAACCCACAGGGCGCAATCAGCCCCAGCATTTT
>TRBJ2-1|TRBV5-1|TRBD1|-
CASSLGGQGANNEQFF
TGCGCCAGCAGCTTGGGGGGACAGGGGGCTAACAATGAGCAGTTCTTC
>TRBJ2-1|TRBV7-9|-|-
CASIADSYNEQFF
TGTGCCAGTATAGCCGACTCCTACAATGAGCAGTTCTTC
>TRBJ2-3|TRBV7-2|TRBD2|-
CASSLASTSGGHTQYF
TGTGCCAGCAGCTTAGCTTCGACTAGCGGGGGACATACGCAGTATTTT
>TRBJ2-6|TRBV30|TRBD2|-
CAWSTPRGRASSSGANVLTF
TGTGCCTGGAGTACACCCCGAGGGAGGGCTTCCTCCTCTGGGGCCAACGTCCTGACTTTC
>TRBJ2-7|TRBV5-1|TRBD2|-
CASSMGTSGAYEQYF
TGCGCCAGCAGCATGGGGACTAGCGGAGCCTACGAGCAGTACTTC
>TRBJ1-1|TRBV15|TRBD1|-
CATSKGGTGAEAFF
TGTGCCACCAGCAAAGGCGGGACAGGAGCTGAAGCTTTCTTT
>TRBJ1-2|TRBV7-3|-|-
CASSLSAVTANYGYTF
TGTGCCAGCAGCTTAAGTGCCGTGACAGCTAACTATGGCTACACCTTC
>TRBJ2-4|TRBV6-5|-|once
CASSFRAKGGIQYF
TGTGCCAGCAGTTTCCGGGCCAAAGGGGGCATTCAGTACTTC
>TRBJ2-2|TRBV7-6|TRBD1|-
CASSLVGSGTGVTGELFF
TGTGCCAGCAGCTTAGTAGGTTCCGGGACAGGGGTGACCGGGGAGCTGTTTTTT
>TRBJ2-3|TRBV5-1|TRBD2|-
CASSPTSGLTDTQYF
TGCGCCAGCAGCCCTACTAGCGGGCTCACAGATACGCAGTATTTT
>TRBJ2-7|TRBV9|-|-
CASSVYATGSSYEQYF
TGTGCCAGCAGCGTATATGCTACAGGGAGCTCCTACGAGCAGTACTTC
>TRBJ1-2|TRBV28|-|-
CASSSYPGLGYTF
TGTGCCAGCAGTTCATACCCAGGGCTCGGCTACACCTTC
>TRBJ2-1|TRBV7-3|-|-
CASSSRVADEQFF
TGTGCCAGCAGCTCAAGGGTAGCGGACGAGCAGTTCTTC